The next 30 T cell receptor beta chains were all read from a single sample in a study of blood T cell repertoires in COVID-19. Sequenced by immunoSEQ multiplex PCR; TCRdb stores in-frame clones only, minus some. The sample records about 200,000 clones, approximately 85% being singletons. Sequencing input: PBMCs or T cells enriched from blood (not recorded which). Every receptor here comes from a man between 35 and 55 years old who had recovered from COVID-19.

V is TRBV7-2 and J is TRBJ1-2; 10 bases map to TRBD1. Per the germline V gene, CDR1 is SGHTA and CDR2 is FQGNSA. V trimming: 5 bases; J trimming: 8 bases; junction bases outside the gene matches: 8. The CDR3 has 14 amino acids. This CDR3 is CASSTGTGDGGYTF. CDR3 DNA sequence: TGTGCCAGCAGCACCGGGACAGGGGATGGGGGCTACACCTTC. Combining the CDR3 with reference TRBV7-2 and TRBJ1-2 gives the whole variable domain GAGVSQSPSNKVTEKGKDVELRCDPISGHTALYWYRQSLGQGLEFLIYFQGNSAPDKSGLPSDRFSAERTGGSVSTLTIQRTQQEDSAVYLCASSTGTGDGGYTFGSGTRLTVV.

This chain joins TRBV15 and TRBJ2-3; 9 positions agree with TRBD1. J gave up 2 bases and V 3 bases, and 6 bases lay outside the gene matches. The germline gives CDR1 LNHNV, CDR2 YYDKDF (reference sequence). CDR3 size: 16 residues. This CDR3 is CATSRGDRGSTDTQYF. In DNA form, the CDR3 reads TGTGCCACCAGCAGGGGCGACAGGGGGTCCACAGATACGCAGTATTTT.

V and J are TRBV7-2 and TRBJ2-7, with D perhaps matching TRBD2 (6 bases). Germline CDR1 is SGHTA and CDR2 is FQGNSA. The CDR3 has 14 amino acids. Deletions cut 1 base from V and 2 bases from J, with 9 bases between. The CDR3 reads CASSLVLATYEQYF. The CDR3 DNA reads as TGTGCCAGCAGCTTAGTACTAGCCACCTACGAGCAGTACTTC.

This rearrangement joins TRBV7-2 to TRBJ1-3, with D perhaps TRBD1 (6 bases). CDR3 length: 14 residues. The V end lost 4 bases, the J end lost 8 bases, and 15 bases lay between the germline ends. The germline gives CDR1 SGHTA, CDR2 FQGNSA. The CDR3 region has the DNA TGTGCCAGCAGCTATTGGGGGGGGCAAGACACCATATATTTT. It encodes CASSYWGGQDTIYF. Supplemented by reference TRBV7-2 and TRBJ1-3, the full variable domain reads GAGVSQSPSNKVTEKGKDVELRCDPISGHTALYWYRQSLGQGLEFLIYFQGNSAPDKSGLPSDRFSAERTGGSVSTLTIQRTQQEDSAVYLCASSYWGGQDTIYFGEGSWLTVV.

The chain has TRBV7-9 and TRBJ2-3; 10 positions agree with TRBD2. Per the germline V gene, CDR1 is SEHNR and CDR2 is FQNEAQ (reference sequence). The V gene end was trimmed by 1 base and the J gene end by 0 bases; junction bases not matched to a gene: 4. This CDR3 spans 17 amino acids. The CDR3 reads CASSLELAGTSTDTQYF. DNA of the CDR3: TGTGCCAGCAGCTTAGAACTAGCGGGGACTAGCACAGATACGCAGTATTTT.

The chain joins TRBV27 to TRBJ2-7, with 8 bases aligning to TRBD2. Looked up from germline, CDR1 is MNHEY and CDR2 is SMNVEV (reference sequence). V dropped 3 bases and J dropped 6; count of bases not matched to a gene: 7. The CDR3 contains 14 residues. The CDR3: CASSFPAGACEQYV. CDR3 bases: TGTGCCAGCAGTTTTCCAGCGGGAGCTTGCGAGCAGTACGTC.

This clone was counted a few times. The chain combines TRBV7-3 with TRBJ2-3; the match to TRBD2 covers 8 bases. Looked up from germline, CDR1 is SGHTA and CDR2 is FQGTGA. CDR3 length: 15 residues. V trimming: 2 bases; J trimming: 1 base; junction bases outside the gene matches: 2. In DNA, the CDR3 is TGTGCCAGCAGCTTAGATAGCGGGGGCACAGATACGCAGTATTTT. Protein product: CASSLDSGGTDTQYF.

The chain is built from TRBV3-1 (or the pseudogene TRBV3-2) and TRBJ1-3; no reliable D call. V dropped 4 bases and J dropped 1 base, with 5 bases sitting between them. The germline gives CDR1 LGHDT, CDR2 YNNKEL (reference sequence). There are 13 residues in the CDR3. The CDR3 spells CASSRLSGNTIYF. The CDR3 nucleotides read TGTGCCAGCAGCCGACTATCTGGAAACACCATATATTTT.

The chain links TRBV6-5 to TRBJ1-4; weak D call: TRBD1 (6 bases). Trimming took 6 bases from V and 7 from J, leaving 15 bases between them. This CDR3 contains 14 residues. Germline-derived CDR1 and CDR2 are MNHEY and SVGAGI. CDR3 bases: TGTGCCAGCAGGCAAACAGGGAAAACTGAAAAACTGTTTTTT. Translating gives CASRQTGKTEKLFF.

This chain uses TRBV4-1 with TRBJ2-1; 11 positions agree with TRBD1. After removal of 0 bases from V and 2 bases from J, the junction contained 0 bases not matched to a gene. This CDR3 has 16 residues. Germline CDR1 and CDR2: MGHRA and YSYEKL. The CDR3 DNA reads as TGCGCCAGCAGCCAAGAGGGACAGGGGGCCTACAATGAGCAGTTCTTC. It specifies CASSQEGQGAYNEQFF.

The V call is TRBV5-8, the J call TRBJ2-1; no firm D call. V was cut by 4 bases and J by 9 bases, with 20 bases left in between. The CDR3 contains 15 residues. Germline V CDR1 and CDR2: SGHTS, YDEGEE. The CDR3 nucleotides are TGTGCCAGCAGCCGATCTACCACAAGTTGGAGTGAGCAGTTCTTC. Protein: CASSRSTTSWSEQFF.

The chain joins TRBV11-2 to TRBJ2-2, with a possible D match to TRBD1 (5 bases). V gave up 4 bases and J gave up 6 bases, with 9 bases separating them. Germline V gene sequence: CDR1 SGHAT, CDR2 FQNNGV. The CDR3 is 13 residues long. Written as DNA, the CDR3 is TGTGCCAGCAGCTCCACGACAGCCGGGGAGCTGTTTTTT. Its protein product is CASSSTTAGELFF.

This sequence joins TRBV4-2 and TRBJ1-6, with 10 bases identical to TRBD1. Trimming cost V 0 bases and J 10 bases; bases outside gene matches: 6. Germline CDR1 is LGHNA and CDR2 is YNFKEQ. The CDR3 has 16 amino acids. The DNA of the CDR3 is TGTGCCAGCAGCCAAGATGGGGGACAGGGGTTCTCACCCCTCCACTTT. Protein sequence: CASSQDGGQGFSPLHF.

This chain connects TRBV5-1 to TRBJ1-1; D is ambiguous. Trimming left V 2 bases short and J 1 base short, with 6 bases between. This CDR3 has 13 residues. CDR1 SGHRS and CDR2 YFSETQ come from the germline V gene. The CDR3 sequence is CASSFEANTEAFF. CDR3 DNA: TGCGCCAGCAGCTTTGAGGCGAACACTGAAGCTTTCTTT.

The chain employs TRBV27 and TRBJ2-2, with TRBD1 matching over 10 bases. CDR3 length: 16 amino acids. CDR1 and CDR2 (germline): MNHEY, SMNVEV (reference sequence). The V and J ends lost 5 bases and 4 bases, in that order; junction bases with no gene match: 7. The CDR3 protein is CASSPSGQGGTGELFF. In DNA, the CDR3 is TGTGCCAGCAGTCCATCAGGACAGGGGGGCACCGGGGAGCTGTTTTTT.

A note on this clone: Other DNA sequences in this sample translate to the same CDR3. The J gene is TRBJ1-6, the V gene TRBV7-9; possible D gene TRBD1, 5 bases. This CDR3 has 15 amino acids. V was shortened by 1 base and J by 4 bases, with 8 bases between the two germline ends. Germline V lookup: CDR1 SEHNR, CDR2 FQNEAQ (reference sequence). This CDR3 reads CASSLGGSYNSPLHF. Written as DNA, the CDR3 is TGTGCCAGCAGCTTAGGGGGCAGTTATAATTCACCCCTCCACTTT.

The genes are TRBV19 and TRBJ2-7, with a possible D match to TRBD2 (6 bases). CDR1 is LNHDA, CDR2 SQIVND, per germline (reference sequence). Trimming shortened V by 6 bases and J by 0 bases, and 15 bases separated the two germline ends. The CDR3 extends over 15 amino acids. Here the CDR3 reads CASSPRAGGSYEQYF. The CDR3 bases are TGTGCCAGTAGCCCGAGAGCGGGTGGCTCCTACGAGCAGTACTTC.

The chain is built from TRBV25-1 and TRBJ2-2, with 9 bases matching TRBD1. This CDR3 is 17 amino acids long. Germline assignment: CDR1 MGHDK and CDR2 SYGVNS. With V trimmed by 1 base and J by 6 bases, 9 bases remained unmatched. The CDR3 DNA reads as TGTGCCAGCAGTGAATCTCCAGGACAGGGGTGGGCCGGGGAGCTGTTTTTT. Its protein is CASSESPGQGWAGELFF. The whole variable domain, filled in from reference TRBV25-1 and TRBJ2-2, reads EADIYQTPRYLVIGTGKKITLECSQTMGHDKMYWYQQDPGMELHLIHYSYGVNSTEKGDLSSESTVSRIRTEHFPLTLESARPSHTSQYLCASSESPGQGWAGELFFGEGSRLTVL.

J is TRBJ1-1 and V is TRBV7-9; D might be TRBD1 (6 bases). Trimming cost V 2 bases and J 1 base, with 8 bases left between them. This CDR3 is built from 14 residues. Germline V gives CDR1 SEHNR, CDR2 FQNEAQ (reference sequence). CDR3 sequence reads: CASSLSRGNTEAFF. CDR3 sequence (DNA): TGTGCCAGCAGCTTATCCAGGGGGAACACTGAAGCTTTCTTT.

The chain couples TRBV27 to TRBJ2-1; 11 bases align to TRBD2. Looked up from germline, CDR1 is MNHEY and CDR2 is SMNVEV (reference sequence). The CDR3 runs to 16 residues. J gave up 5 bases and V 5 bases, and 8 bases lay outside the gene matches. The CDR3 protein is CASSSPSGRSNNEQFF. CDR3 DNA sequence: TGTGCCAGCAGTAGTCCTAGCGGGAGGTCCAACAATGAGCAGTTCTTC.

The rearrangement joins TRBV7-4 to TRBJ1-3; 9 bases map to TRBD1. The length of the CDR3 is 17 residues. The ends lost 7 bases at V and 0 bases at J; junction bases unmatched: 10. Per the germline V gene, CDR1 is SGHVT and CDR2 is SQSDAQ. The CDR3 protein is CASKLSGTGFSGNTIYF. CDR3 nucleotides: TGTGCCAGCAAGCTTAGCGGGACAGGGTTCTCTGGAAACACCATATATTTT.

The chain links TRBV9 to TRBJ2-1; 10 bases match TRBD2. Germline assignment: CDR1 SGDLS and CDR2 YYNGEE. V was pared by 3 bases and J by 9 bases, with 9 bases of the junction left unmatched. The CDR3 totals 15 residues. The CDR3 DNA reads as TGTGCCAGCAGCGCTCACTCGGGACTAGCGAGTGAGCAGTTCTTC. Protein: CASSAHSGLASEQFF.

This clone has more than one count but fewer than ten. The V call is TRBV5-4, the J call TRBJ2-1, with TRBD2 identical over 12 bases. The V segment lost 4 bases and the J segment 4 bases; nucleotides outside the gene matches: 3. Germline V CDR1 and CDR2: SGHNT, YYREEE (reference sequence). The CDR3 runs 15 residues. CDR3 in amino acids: CASSPGLAGYNEQFF. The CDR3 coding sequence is TGTGCCAGCAGCCCCGGACTAGCGGGGTACAATGAGCAGTTCTTC.

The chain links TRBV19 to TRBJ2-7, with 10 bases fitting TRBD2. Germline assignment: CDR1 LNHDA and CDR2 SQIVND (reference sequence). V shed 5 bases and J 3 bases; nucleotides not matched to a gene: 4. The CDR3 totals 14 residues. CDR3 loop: CASSFVAGGYEQYF. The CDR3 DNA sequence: TGTGCCAGTAGTTTCGTAGCGGGAGGCTACGAGCAGTACTTC.

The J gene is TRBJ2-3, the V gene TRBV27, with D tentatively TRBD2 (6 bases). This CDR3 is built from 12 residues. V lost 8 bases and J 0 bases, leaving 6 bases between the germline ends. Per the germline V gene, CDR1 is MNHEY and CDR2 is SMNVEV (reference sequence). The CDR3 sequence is CASGTSTDTQYF. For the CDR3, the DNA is TGTGCCAGCGGGACTAGCACAGATACGCAGTATTTT.

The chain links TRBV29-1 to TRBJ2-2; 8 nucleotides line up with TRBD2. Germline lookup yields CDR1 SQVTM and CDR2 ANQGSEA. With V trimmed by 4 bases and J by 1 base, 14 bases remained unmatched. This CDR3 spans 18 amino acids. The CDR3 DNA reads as TGCAGCGTTGCGGGTTCAGTAGCGGGACACAAGAACACCGGGGAGCTGTTTTTT. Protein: CSVAGSVAGHKNTGELFF.

The CDR3 DNA follows: TGTGCCAGCGGGAGGACAGGGGCCTATGGCTACACCTTC. It encodes CASGRTGAYGYTF. The genes are TRBV25-1 and TRBJ1-2; 9 bases line up with TRBD1. Trimming cost V 8 bases and J 4 bases; bases outside gene matches: 5. Per germline, CDR1 MGHDK and CDR2 SYGVNS. This CDR3 comprises 13 residues.

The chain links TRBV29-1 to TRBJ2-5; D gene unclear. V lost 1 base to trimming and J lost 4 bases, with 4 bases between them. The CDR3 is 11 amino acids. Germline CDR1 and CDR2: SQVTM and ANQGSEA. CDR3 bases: TGCAGCGTTGAAGTCGGAGAGACCCAGTACTTC. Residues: CSVEVGETQYF.

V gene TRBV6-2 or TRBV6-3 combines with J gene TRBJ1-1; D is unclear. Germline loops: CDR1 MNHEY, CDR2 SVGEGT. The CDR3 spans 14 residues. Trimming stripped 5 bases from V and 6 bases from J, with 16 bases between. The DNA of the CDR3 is TGTGCCAGCAGTGCCCGATCAGGCGGGGCTGAAGCTTTCTTT. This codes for CASSARSGGAEAFF.

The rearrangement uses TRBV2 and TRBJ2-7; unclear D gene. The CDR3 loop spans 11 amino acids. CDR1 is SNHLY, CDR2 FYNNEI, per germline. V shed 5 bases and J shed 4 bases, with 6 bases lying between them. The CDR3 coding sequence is TGTGCCAGCAGTTGGAGTTACGAGCAGTACTTC. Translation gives CASSWSYEQYF.